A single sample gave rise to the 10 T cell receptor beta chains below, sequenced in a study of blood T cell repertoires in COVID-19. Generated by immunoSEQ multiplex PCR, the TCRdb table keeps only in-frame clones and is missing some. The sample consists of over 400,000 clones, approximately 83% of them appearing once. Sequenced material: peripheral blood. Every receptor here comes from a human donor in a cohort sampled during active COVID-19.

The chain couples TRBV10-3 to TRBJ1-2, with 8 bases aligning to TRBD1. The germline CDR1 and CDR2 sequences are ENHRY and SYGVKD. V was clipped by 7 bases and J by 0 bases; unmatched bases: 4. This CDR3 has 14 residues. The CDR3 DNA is TGTGCCATCACCGAGGACAGGGCTAACTATGGCTACACCTTC. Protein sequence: CAITEDRANYGYTF.

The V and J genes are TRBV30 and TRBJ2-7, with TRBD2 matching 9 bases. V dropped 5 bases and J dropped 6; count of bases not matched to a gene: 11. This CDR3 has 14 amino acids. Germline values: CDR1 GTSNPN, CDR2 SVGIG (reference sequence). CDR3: CAWGFSGRPTEQYF. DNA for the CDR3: TGTGCCTGGGGATTTAGCGGGAGACCGACCGAGCAGTACTTC.

The CDR3, as DNA: TGTGCCAGCAGTTCCTTAGGGACATCCTATACGCAGTATTTT. Protein: CASSSLGTSYTQYF. The V and J genes are TRBV6-6 and TRBJ2-3; perhaps TRBD1 as D (6 bases). V was clipped by 4 bases and J by 7 bases, with 15 bases between them. The CDR3 covers 14 residues. The germline gives CDR1 MNHNY, CDR2 SVGAGI (reference sequence).

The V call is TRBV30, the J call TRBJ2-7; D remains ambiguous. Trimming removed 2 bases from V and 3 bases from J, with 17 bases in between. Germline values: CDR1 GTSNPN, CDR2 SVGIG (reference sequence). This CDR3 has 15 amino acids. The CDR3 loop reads CAWSPLRSRYYEQYF. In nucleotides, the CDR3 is TGTGCCTGGAGTCCCCTAAGGAGCCGTTACTACGAGCAGTACTTC.

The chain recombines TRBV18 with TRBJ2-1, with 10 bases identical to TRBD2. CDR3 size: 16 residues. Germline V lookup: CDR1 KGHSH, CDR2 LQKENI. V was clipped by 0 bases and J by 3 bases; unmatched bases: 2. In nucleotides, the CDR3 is TGTGCCAGCTCACCACCGACTAGCGGGCTCTACAATGAGCAGTTCTTC. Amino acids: CASSPPTSGLYNEQFF.

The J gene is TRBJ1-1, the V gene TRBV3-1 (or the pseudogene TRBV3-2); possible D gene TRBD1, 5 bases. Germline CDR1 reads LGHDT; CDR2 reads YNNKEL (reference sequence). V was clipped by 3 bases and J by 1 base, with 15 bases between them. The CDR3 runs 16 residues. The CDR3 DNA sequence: TGTGCCAGCAGCCAGTTGGGATATAGGGGGAACACTGAAGCTTTCTTT. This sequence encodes CASSQLGYRGNTEAFF.

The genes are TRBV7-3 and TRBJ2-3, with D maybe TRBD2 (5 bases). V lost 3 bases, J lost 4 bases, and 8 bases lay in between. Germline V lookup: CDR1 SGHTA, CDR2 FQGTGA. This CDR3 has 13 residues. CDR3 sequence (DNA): TGTGCCAGCAGCTTGACCGGGGCAGATACGCAGTATTTT. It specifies CASSLTGADTQYF.

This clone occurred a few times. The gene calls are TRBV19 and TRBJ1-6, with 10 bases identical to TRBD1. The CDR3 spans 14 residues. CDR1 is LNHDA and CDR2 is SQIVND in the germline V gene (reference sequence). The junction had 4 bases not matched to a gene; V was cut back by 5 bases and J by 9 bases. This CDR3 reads CASSDRGQVSPLHF. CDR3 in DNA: TGTGCCAGTAGTGACAGGGGGCAAGTTTCACCCCTCCACTTT.

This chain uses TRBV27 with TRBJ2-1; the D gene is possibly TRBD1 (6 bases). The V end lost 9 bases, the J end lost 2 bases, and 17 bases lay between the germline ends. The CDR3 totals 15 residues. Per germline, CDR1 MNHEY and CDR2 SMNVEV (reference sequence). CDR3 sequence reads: CARRKHRDTYNEQFF. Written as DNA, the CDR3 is TGTGCCAGAAGAAAACACAGGGACACCTACAATGAGCAGTTCTTC.

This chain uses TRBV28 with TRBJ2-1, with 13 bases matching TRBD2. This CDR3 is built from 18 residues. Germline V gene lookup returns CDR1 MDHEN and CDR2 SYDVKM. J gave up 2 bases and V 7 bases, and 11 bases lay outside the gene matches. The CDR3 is CASKDGTSGVRAYNEQFF. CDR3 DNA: TGTGCCAGCAAAGATGGGACTAGCGGGGTCAGGGCCTACAATGAGCAGTTCTTC.